These 31 T cell receptor beta chains were all obtained from the same sample, sequenced in a study of immune evolution from preneoplasia to lung adenocarcinoma. TCRdb's copy holds only in-frame clones and misses some; the assay was immunoSEQ multiplex PCR. This sample has 14,000 or so clones; approximately 83% occur once, and the top ten carry around 2.9%. What was sequenced was FFPE lung adenocarcinoma in situ tissue. These receptors all stem from a donor of 70 years or more with lung adenocarcinoma.

The V and J genes are TRBV6-1 and TRBJ2-2; TRBD1 matches at 8 bases. The germline V gene has CDR1 MNHNS and CDR2 SASEGT. The CDR3 extends over 13 amino acids. J gave up 6 bases and V 10 bases, and 7 bases lay outside the gene matches. The CDR3 loop is CAIRDRKAGELFF. CDR3 in DNA: TGTGCCATCCGGGACAGGAAAGCCGGGGAGCTGTTTTTT.

The CDR3 loop is CASSLGGAGIQETQYF. The CDR3 bases are TGTGCCAGCAGCTTGGGTGGGGCAGGCATACAAGAGACCCAGTACTTC. The chain joins TRBV5-4 to TRBJ2-5; D is perhaps TRBD1 (5 bases). In germline, CDR1 is SGHNT, CDR2 YYREEE (reference sequence). The V end was cut by 0 bases, the J end by 2 bases, with 14 bases between. The CDR3 loop spans 16 amino acids.

The V and J genes are TRBV28 and TRBJ2-2; D is uncertain. CDR3 length: 13 residues. Trimming took off 7 bases at V and 2 bases at J, with 8 bases between the two ends. Germline CDR1 MDHEN, CDR2 SYDVKM. The CDR3 coding sequence is TGTGCCAGCAAGGAGCGAAACACCGGGGAGCTGTTTTTT. This gives the protein CASKERNTGELFF.

Comment on this clone: The same CDR3 also results from other DNA sequences found in this sample. The chain has TRBV20-1 and TRBJ1-2; D is possibly TRBD1 (5 bases). The CDR3 is 11 amino acids. Germline V gene data show CDR1 as DFQATT and CDR2 as SNEGSKA (reference sequence). V dropped 5 bases and J dropped 2 bases, with 6 bases sitting between them. CDR3 protein: CSADSNYGYTF. The CDR3 nucleotides read TGCAGTGCTGACAGCAACTATGGCTACACCTTC.

The rearrangement links TRBV21-1 to TRBJ2-1. TRBV21-1 is flagged as a pseudogene. There are 16 residues in the CDR3. The CDR3: CASSTRPGPNKKEQFF. The CDR3 DNA sequence: TGTGCCAGCAGCACGCGCCCCGGCCCTAATAAAAAAGAGCAGTTCTTC.

The chain uses TRBV15 and TRBJ2-1; D could derive from TRBD1 or TRBD2 (6 bases each). Germline values: CDR1 LNHNV, CDR2 YYDKDF (reference sequence). The length of the CDR3 is 15 residues. V was trimmed by 2 bases and J by 1 base, leaving 9 bases between them. As DNA, the CDR3 is TGTGCCACCAGCAGATGGGGGGCGTCCTACAATGAGCAGTTCTTC. It specifies CATSRWGASYNEQFF.

The chain combines TRBV2 with TRBJ1-4; the D is unclear. Trimming stripped 1 base from V and 0 bases from J, with 3 bases between. The CDR3 length is 14 residues. Germline loops: CDR1 SNHLY, CDR2 FYNNEI. The CDR3 reads CASSEGATNEKLFF. The CDR3 DNA sequence: TGTGCCAGCAGTGAAGGGGCAACTAATGAAAAACTGTTTTTT.

V and J are TRBV7-6 and TRBJ2-1; no firm D call. The germline V gene encodes CDR1 SGHVS and CDR2 FNYEAQ. V was pared by 5 bases and J by 7 bases, with 21 bases between. This CDR3 spans 16 amino acids. As DNA, the CDR3 is TGTGCCAGCAGCCGAAGTGGTCCGGATGCTGTGAATGAGCAGTTCTTC. Its protein product is CASSRSGPDAVNEQFF. Using reference TRBV7-6 and TRBJ2-1 for the parts outside the CDR3, the full variable domain is GAGVSQSPRYKVTKRGQDVALRCDPISGHVSLYWYRQALGQGPEFLTYFNYEAQQDKSGLPNDRFSAERPEGSISTLTIQRTEQRDSAMYRCASSRSGPDAVNEQFFGPGTRLTVL.

V usage is TRBV28 and J usage is TRBJ1-5; D not certain. The CDR3 loop spans 13 amino acids. V was pared by 8 bases and J by 6 bases, with 14 bases between. The germline V gene encodes CDR1 MDHEN and CDR2 SYDVKM. CDR3 nucleotides: TGTGCCAGCGGACTCGAGGGAACTCAGCCCCAGCATTTT. Its translation: CASGLEGTQPQHF.

J is TRBJ2-4 and V is TRBV5-4; TRBD1 matches at 7 bases. V shed 4 bases and J 9 bases; nucleotides not matched to a gene: 10. The germline gives CDR1 SGHNT, CDR2 YYREEE (reference sequence). This CDR3 contains 14 residues. In DNA form, the CDR3 reads TGTGCCAGCAGCCGCACCGGGACAGCTGGCATTCAGTACTTC. Translated: CASSRTGTAGIQYF.

This clone was detected a few times. The chain links TRBV16 to TRBJ2-1; 7 positions agree with TRBD1. Germline-derived CDR1 and CDR2 are KGHSY and FQNENV. This CDR3 is 14 amino acids long. J gave up 9 bases and V 0 bases, and 5 bases lay outside the gene matches. CDR3 DNA sequence: TGTGCCAGCAGCCAATCCGAGCAGGGGGTTGAGCAGTTCTTC. The encoded protein is CASSQSEQGVEQFF.

The chain employs TRBV11-2 and TRBJ2-3; 9 bases are a match to TRBD1. The CDR3 covers 15 residues. After removal of 4 bases from V and 1 base from J, the junction contained 3 bases not matched to a gene. The germline V gene encodes CDR1 SGHAT and CDR2 FQNNGV. In DNA, the CDR3 is TGTGCCAGCAGCTCACGGACAGGGGGCACAGATACGCAGTATTTT. Translating it yields CASSSRTGGTDTQYF.

The chain has TRBV10-1 and TRBJ2-2; D is undetermined. Per the germline V gene, CDR1 is WNHNN and CDR2 is SYGVQD (reference sequence). V lost 0 bases, J lost 6 bases, and 8 bases lay in between. The CDR3 length is 14 residues. The CDR3 sequence is CASSESQESGELFF. DNA for the CDR3: TGCGCCAGCAGTGAGTCGCAGGAGTCCGGGGAGCTGTTTTTT.

The chain joins TRBV5-1 to TRBJ2-5; D is undetermined. The CDR3 runs to 12 residues. Germline loops: CDR1 SGHRS, CDR2 YFSETQ. Trimming left V 0 bases short and J 5 bases short, with 5 bases between. As DNA, the CDR3 is TGCGCCAGCAGCTTGGTTGGGGAGACCCAGTACTTC. Its protein is CASSLVGETQYF. Using reference TRBV5-1 and TRBJ2-5 for the parts outside the CDR3, the full variable domain is KAGVTQTPRYLIKTRGQQVTLSCSPISGHRSVSWYQQTPGQGLQFLFEYFSETQRNKGNFPGRFSGRQFSNSRSEMNVSTLELGDSALYLCASSLVGETQYFGPGTRLLVL.

This chain links TRBV18 with TRBJ2-3; either TRBD1 or TRBD2 may supply D (5 bases each). The germline V gene encodes CDR1 KGHSH and CDR2 LQKENI. This CDR3 spans 15 amino acids. The V gene lost 2 bases and the J gene lost 2 bases, with 11 bases spanning the gap. The chain's CDR3 is CASSPTGLYTDTQYF. The DNA of the CDR3 is TGTGCCAGCTCACCAACGGGGCTATACACAGATACGCAGTATTTT.

The chain combines TRBV28 with TRBJ1-1; D not resolved. Between the trimmed V and J ends, which lost 8 bases and 3 bases, there was a span of 13 bases. The CDR3 length is 13 residues. Germline V gene lookup returns CDR1 MDHEN and CDR2 SYDVKM. This CDR3 is CASEGDGHTEAFF. CDR3 nucleotide sequence: TGTGCCAGCGAAGGTGACGGCCACACTGAAGCTTTCTTT.

This clone was seen a single time. This chain uses TRBV5-1 with TRBJ2-1; tentatively, D is TRBD2 (6 bases). Trimming cost V 6 bases and J 7 bases, with 14 bases left between them. CDR1 and CDR2 (germline): SGHRS, YFSETQ. This CDR3 region has 13 residues. Here the CDR3 DNA reads TGCGCCAGCATGGACGGGAGTGGTAATGAGCAGTTCTTC. This sequence encodes CASMDGSGNEQFF.

The J gene is TRBJ1-2, the V gene TRBV18; maybe TRBD1 (5 bases). Trimming pared 3 bases from V and 2 bases from J, leaving 10 bases between. The CDR3 spans 14 residues. CDR1 and CDR2 (germline): KGHSH, LQKENI. The CDR3 nucleotides are TGTGCCAGCTCACCCTCCGGGGGGAACTATGGCTACACCTTC. It codes for CASSPSGGNYGYTF.

The chain combines TRBV7-2 with TRBJ2-7; 10 bases map to TRBD2. Germline assignment: CDR1 SGHTA and CDR2 FQGNSA. The length of the CDR3 is 14 residues. V was clipped by 5 bases and J by 5 bases; unmatched bases: 6. The CDR3 spells CASSGSSGRDEQYF. The CDR3 region has the DNA TGTGCCAGCAGCGGATCTAGCGGGAGAGACGAGCAGTACTTC.

The chain has TRBV27 and TRBJ2-7; TRBD1 or TRBD2 may be the D gene (5 bases each). Germline CDR1 is MNHEY and CDR2 is SMNVEV (reference sequence). Trimming stripped 7 bases from V and 4 bases from J, with 20 bases between. The CDR3 length is 15 residues. The CDR3 DNA follows: TGTGCCAGCAATTTTAGGGACCGTGACAAATACGAGCAGTACTTC. This codes for CASNFRDRDKYEQYF.

The J gene is TRBJ2-7, the V gene TRBV2; D tentatively fits TRBD1 or TRBD2 (6 bases each). V gave up 5 bases and J gave up 5 bases, with 13 bases separating them. The CDR3 runs to 13 residues. Germline lookup yields CDR1 SNHLY and CDR2 FYNNEI. This CDR3 reads CASSRGRGDEQYF. CDR3 DNA sequence: TGTGCCAGCAGTCGGGGGCGCGGCGACGAGCAGTACTTC.

CDR3 nucleotide sequence: TGTGCCAGCAGCGCCTATACCATCGGGCTCACTGAAGCTTTCTTT. Its translation is CASSAYTIGLTEAFF. The V gene is TRBV7-9, the J gene TRBJ1-1, with no clear D. V gave up 5 bases and J gave up 4 bases, with 17 bases separating them. The germline CDR1 and CDR2 sequences are SEHNR and FQNEAQ (reference sequence). There are 15 residues in the CDR3.

This rearrangement joins TRBV6-5 to TRBJ2-7; a possible D gene is TRBD1 (6 bases). This CDR3 spans 12 amino acids. Trimming took off 4 bases at V and 6 bases at J, with 10 bases between the two ends. Germline V gene data show CDR1 as MNHEY and CDR2 as SVGAGI. The CDR3 spells CASSSPGAEQYF. The CDR3 region has the DNA TGTGCCAGCAGTTCCCCAGGGGCCGAGCAGTACTTC.

The rearrangement joins TRBV18 to TRBJ2-7; 9 bases agree with TRBD1. The CDR3 contains 14 residues. CDR1 is KGHSH and CDR2 is LQKENI in the germline V gene. J lost 2 bases, V lost 6 bases, and 5 bases had no gene match. The CDR3 DNA follows: TGTGCCAGCTCTCAAGACAGGGGGGCCTACGAGCAGTACTTC. It encodes CASSQDRGAYEQYF.

The chain joins TRBV11-2 to TRBJ2-1; the D gene could be TRBD1 or TRBD2 (6 bases each). This CDR3 contains 16 residues. The V gene lost 5 bases and the J gene lost 2 bases, with 16 bases spanning the gap. Looked up from germline, CDR1 is SGHAT and CDR2 is FQNNGV. This CDR3 reads CASSPRGRAPYNEQFF. DNA of the CDR3: TGTGCCAGCAGCCCACGGGGGCGGGCACCCTACAATGAGCAGTTCTTC.

The chain links TRBV6-1 to TRBJ2-7, with TRBD2 as a possible D gene (5 bases). Trimming took off 2 bases at V and 2 bases at J, with 10 bases between the two ends. Germline CDR1 and CDR2: MNHNS and SASEGT. CDR3 length: 14 amino acids. The CDR3 DNA reads as TGTGCCAGCAGTGAACGGGGTAGTGCCTACGAGCAGTACTTC. This translates into CASSERGSAYEQYF.

The V and J genes are TRBV21-1 and TRBJ2-7; TRBD2 was called by the table and not checked on the DNA. TRBV21-1 is termed a pseudogene. The CDR3 consists of 12 residues. The CDR3 is CASSKSLSRQYF. Written as DNA, the CDR3 is TGTGCCAGCAGCAAATCATTATCGCGGCAGTACTTC.

J is TRBJ2-1 and V is TRBV28, with 7 bases aligning to TRBD2. CDR3 length: 15 residues. CDR1 and CDR2 (germline): MDHEN, SYDVKM. V trimming: 3 bases; J trimming: 4 bases; junction bases outside the gene matches: 6. CDR3 residues: CASSLVGGNYNEQFF. CDR3 DNA: TGTGCCAGCAGTTTGGTGGGAGGGAATTACAATGAGCAGTTCTTC.

This clone counts as medium-sized (0.01 to 0.1%). The chain uses TRBV15 and TRBJ2-1; TRBD1 is a possible D gene (7 bases). Germline values: CDR1 LNHNV, CDR2 YYDKDF (reference sequence). The CDR3 contains 17 residues. Trimming stripped 0 bases from V and 10 bases from J, with 22 bases between. Here the CDR3 DNA reads TGTGCCACCAGCAGAGATGAGGGGGGTCTCGACAGGGACGAGCAGTTCTTC. It codes for CATSRDEGGLDRDEQFF. The full variable domain, its missing parts supplied by reference TRBV15 and TRBJ2-1, is DAMVIQNPRYQVTQFGKPVTLSCSQTLNHNVMYWYQQKSSQAPKLLFHYYDKDFNNEADTPDNFQSRRPNTSFCFLDIRSPGLGDTAMYLCATSRDEGGLDRDEQFFGPGTRLTVL.

V and J are TRBV5-4 and TRBJ2-2, with 7 positions matching TRBD1. J gave up 0 bases and V 4 bases, and 6 bases lay outside the gene matches. This CDR3 region has 16 residues. CDR1 SGHNT and CDR2 YYREEE come from the germline V gene (reference sequence). The CDR3 loop is CASSPRQGANTGELFF. CDR3 DNA sequence: TGTGCCAGCAGCCCCCGACAGGGTGCGAACACCGGGGAGCTGTTTTTT.

This chain connects TRBV2 to TRBJ2-1; D is uncertain. Trimming took 4 bases from V and 4 from J, leaving 5 bases between them. The CDR3 sequence is 12 residues long. Germline CDR1 is SNHLY and CDR2 is FYNNEI. The CDR3 loop is CASSGPYNEQFF. CDR3 DNA: TGTGCCAGCAGTGGCCCTTACAATGAGCAGTTCTTC.